This is a list of T cell receptor beta chains from one sample in a study of blood T cell repertoires in COVID-19. Libraries were prepared by immunoSEQ multiplex PCR; TCRdb keeps only in-frame clonotypes and omits some of them. The sample has 190,000 or so clones; around 82% are singletons. Sequencing was carried out using peripheral blood. The receptor source for this set is a woman of 80 years or more with acute or convalescent COVID-19. Both conserved end residues are part of each CDR3. Fields, in order: D gene, V gene, clone size, J gene, CDR3 length, CDR3 DNA, CDR3 protein. The D gene is left open where the match is weak. The size of a clone is reported for some rows only, either as once, few or many, or as a class for expanded clones.

d_gene: TRBD1; v_gene: TRBV28; abundance: NA; j_gene: TRBJ2-2; len: 16; CDR3nt: TGTGCCAGCAGCAACGGACAGGGGGCATCCACCGGGGAGCTGTTTTTT; CDR3aa: CASSNGQGASTGELFF
d_gene: NA; v_gene: TRBV19; abundance: NA; j_gene: TRBJ1-6; len: 17; CDR3nt: TGTGCCAGTAAACTTCAAACCGACACCCCCGAGGGATCACCCCTCCACTTT; CDR3aa: CASKLQTDTPEGSPLHF
d_gene: NA; v_gene: TRBV2; abundance: once; j_gene: TRBJ1-1; len: 15; CDR3nt: TGTGCCAGCAGTGAAGTTTCGCGGGGGAGGACTGAAGCTTTCTTT; CDR3aa: CASSEVSRGRTEAFF
d_gene: NA; v_gene: TRBV5-1; abundance: NA; j_gene: TRBJ2-2; len: 15; CDR3nt: TGCGCCAGCAGCTTGGCCCAGGGAGGCACCGGGGAGCTGTTTTTT; CDR3aa: CASSLAQGGTGELFF
d_gene: NA; v_gene: TRBV9; abundance: few; j_gene: TRBJ2-3; len: 15; CDR3nt: TGTGCCAGCAGCGTAGGGTGGAGCGGAACAGATACGCAGTATTTT; CDR3aa: CASSVGWSGTDTQYF
d_gene: TRBD1; v_gene: TRBV5-4; abundance: NA; j_gene: TRBJ1-1; len: 15; CDR3nt: TGTGCCAGCAACGGACAGGGGGCGATTTTCACTGAAGCTTTCTTT; CDR3aa: CASNGQGAIFTEAFF
d_gene: NA; v_gene: TRBV12-5; abundance: NA; j_gene: TRBJ1-3; len: 13; CDR3nt: TGTGCTACCCGGGGGGGCTCTGGAAACACCATATATTTT; CDR3aa: CATRGGSGNTIYF
d_gene: NA; v_gene: TRBV5-1; abundance: few; j_gene: TRBJ2-2; len: 13; CDR3nt: TGCGCCAGCAATGAGGGGAACACCGGGGAGCTGTTTTTT; CDR3aa: CASNEGNTGELFF
d_gene: TRBD1; v_gene: TRBV19; abundance: NA; j_gene: TRBJ1-1; len: 16; CDR3nt: TGTGCCAGTAGTCCAAGGGACAGGGGACTGAACACTGAAGCTTTCTTT; CDR3aa: CASSPRDRGLNTEAFF
d_gene: NA; v_gene: TRBV9; abundance: NA; j_gene: TRBJ1-2; len: 13; CDR3nt: TGTGCCAGCAGCGACCTTGCGGTCTATGGCTACACCTTC; CDR3aa: CASSDLAVYGYTF
d_gene: TRBD1; v_gene: TRBV29-1; abundance: NA; j_gene: TRBJ2-5; len: 14; CDR3nt: TGCAGCGTTATTAGGGACAGGCCCCAAGAGACCCAGTACTTC; CDR3aa: CSVIRDRPQETQYF
d_gene: TRBD1; v_gene: TRBV18; abundance: once; j_gene: TRBJ2-2; len: 16; CDR3nt: TGTGCCAGCCTCGAAGCCCGGGACAGGGAAACCGGGGAGCTGTTTTTT; CDR3aa: CASLEARDRETGELFF
d_gene: NA; v_gene: TRBV9; abundance: NA; j_gene: TRBJ1-3; len: 15; CDR3nt: TGTGCCAGCAGCGTAGGATCCCCTAACCTAAACACCATATATTTT; CDR3aa: CASSVGSPNLNTIYF
d_gene: TRBD2; v_gene: TRBV25-1; abundance: NA; j_gene: TRBJ2-2; len: 16; CDR3nt: TGTGCCAGCAGGGGAAGGCTAGCGGGGAACACCGGGGAGCTGTTTTTT; CDR3aa: CASRGRLAGNTGELFF
d_gene: NA; v_gene: TRBV4-3; abundance: NA; j_gene: TRBJ2-7; len: 14; CDR3nt: TGCGCCAGCAGCCAAAGGGAGACCCCCTACGAGCAGTACTTC; CDR3aa: CASSQRETPYEQYF
d_gene: TRBD1; v_gene: TRBV5-1; abundance: once; j_gene: TRBJ1-1; len: 15; CDR3nt: TGCGCCAGCAGCTCCCGGACAGGGACTAACACTGAAGCTTTCTTT; CDR3aa: CASSSRTGTNTEAFF
d_gene: NA; v_gene: TRBV11-2; abundance: NA; j_gene: TRBJ2-2; len: 13; CDR3nt: TGTGCCAGCAGCTCCTCGCGACACGGGGAGCTGTTTTTT; CDR3aa: CASSSSRHGELFF
d_gene: TRBD2; v_gene: TRBV27; abundance: NA; j_gene: TRBJ2-3; len: 19; CDR3nt: TGTGCCAGCAGTTTAATCGCTGCTAGCGGGGGGGTGATTGGGGATACGCAGTATTTT; CDR3aa: CASSLIAASGGVIGDTQYF
d_gene: NA; v_gene: TRBV7-2; abundance: NA; j_gene: TRBJ2-5; len: 14; CDR3nt: TGTGCCAGCAGCGAACAGGGGGGGGAAGAGACCCAGTACTTC; CDR3aa: CASSEQGGEETQYF
d_gene: NA; v_gene: TRBV5-1; abundance: NA; j_gene: TRBJ2-5; len: 16; CDR3nt: TGCGCCAGCAGCTTGGATGGGGGCAGGCGAAAGGAGACCCAGTACTTC; CDR3aa: CASSLDGGRRKETQYF
d_gene: NA; v_gene: TRBV7-8; abundance: NA; j_gene: TRBJ1-4; len: 20; CDR3nt: TGTGCCAGCAGCTTACGCCTCCCAGCTTCCCTTCGCGGGGTCCATGAAAAACTGTTTTTT; CDR3aa: CASSLRLPASLRGVHEKLFF
d_gene: NA; v_gene: TRBV10-3; abundance: NA; j_gene: TRBJ1-1; len: 13; CDR3nt: TGTGCCATCAGGAGGGAAGAGGGCACTGAAGCTTTCTTT; CDR3aa: CAIRREEGTEAFF
d_gene: NA; v_gene: TRBV7-2; abundance: NA; j_gene: TRBJ2-1; len: 15; CDR3nt: TGTGCCAGCAACTTAGGGGTTGCAGACCCTAGAGAGCAGTTCTTC; CDR3aa: CASNLGVADPREQFF
d_gene: NA; v_gene: TRBV27; abundance: NA; j_gene: TRBJ2-1; len: 18; CDR3nt: TGTGCCAGCAGTTCCTCATCGGGACATCGCTTTCAATACAATGAGCAGTTCTTC; CDR3aa: CASSSSSGHRFQYNEQFF
d_gene: NA; v_gene: TRBV4-1; abundance: once; j_gene: TRBJ2-3; len: 16; CDR3nt: TGCGCCAGCAGCCAACAAAGGTTACAGAGCACAGATACGCAGTATTTT; CDR3aa: CASSQQRLQSTDTQYF
d_gene: NA; v_gene: TRBV7-9; abundance: NA; j_gene: TRBJ1-5; len: 12; CDR3nt: TGTGCCAGCAGCTTCTACAATCAGCCCCAGCATTTT; CDR3aa: CASSFYNQPQHF
d_gene: NA; v_gene: TRBV4-2; abundance: NA; j_gene: TRBJ1-1; len: 12; CDR3nt: TGTGCCAGCAGCCAAGTTGGGCTTGAAGCTTTCTTT; CDR3aa: CASSQVGLEAFF
d_gene: NA; v_gene: TRBV7-3; abundance: NA; j_gene: TRBJ2-3; len: 15; CDR3nt: TGTGCCAGCAGCTTCCGGGGTTCGGTTTTAGATACGCAGTATTTT; CDR3aa: CASSFRGSVLDTQYF
d_gene: TRBD1; v_gene: TRBV29-1; abundance: NA; j_gene: TRBJ2-4; len: 14; CDR3nt: TGCAGCGTTGGAGGGGGCCTAGCCAAAAACATTCAGTACTTC; CDR3aa: CSVGGGLAKNIQYF
d_gene: NA; v_gene: TRBV9; abundance: NA; j_gene: TRBJ1-5; len: 14; CDR3nt: TGTGCCAGCAGCGCTGGACAGTTATTTCAGCCCCAGCATTTT; CDR3aa: CASSAGQLFQPQHF
d_gene: TRBD1; v_gene: TRBV7-2; abundance: once; j_gene: TRBJ2-1; len: 14; CDR3nt: TGTGCCAGCAGACGGGACAGGGATGGCAATGAGCAGTTCTTC; CDR3aa: CASRRDRDGNEQFF
d_gene: NA; v_gene: TRBV11-2; abundance: NA; j_gene: TRBJ2-7; len: 14; CDR3nt: TGTGCCAGCAGCTTAGGACGGGGCTCCTACGAGCAGTACTTC; CDR3aa: CASSLGRGSYEQYF
d_gene: NA; v_gene: TRBV27; abundance: NA; j_gene: TRBJ1-5; len: 15; CDR3nt: TGTGCCAGCAGTTTATCGAGCAGGGGAGATCAGCCCCAGCATTTT; CDR3aa: CASSLSSRGDQPQHF
d_gene: NA; v_gene: TRBV4-3; abundance: NA; j_gene: TRBJ2-2; len: 15; CDR3nt: TGCGCCAGCAGCCAAGGGCTAGGCGGTCCCGGGGAGCTGTTTTTT; CDR3aa: CASSQGLGGPGELFF
d_gene: TRBD1; v_gene: TRBV7-8; abundance: NA; j_gene: TRBJ1-3; len: 14; CDR3nt: TGTGCCAGCAGCTTGGGGACAGCTGGAAACACCATATATTTT; CDR3aa: CASSLGTAGNTIYF
d_gene: NA; v_gene: TRBV19; abundance: NA; j_gene: TRBJ1-5; len: 12; CDR3nt: TGTGCCAGTAGTCTTCCCGATCAGCCCCAGCATTTT; CDR3aa: CASSLPDQPQHF
d_gene: TRBD2; v_gene: TRBV12-3/TRBV12-4; abundance: NA; j_gene: TRBJ2-5; len: 13; CDR3nt: TGTGCCAGCAGCCTAGCGGGAGGAGAGACCCAGTACTTC; CDR3aa: CASSLAGGETQYF
d_gene: NA; v_gene: TRBV4-1; abundance: NA; j_gene: TRBJ1-4; len: 16; CDR3nt: TGCGCCAGCAGCCAAGATCCGCCCATCCGGAGTGAAAAACTGTTTTTT; CDR3aa: CASSQDPPIRSEKLFF
d_gene: NA; v_gene: TRBV7-9; abundance: NA; j_gene: TRBJ2-7; len: 14; CDR3nt: TGTGCCAGCAGCTTCGAGGGGGTCATTTACGAGCAGTACTTC; CDR3aa: CASSFEGVIYEQYF
d_gene: NA; v_gene: TRBV5-5; abundance: NA; j_gene: TRBJ2-3; len: 15; CDR3nt: TGTGCCAGCAGCTTTAGGGCAGGGCATCCAGATACGCAGTATTTT; CDR3aa: CASSFRAGHPDTQYF
d_gene: TRBD2; v_gene: TRBV7-2; abundance: NA; j_gene: TRBJ2-1; len: 16; CDR3nt: TGTGCCAGCAGCCCACCGGGACTAGTAGGATTGAATGAGCAGTTCTTC; CDR3aa: CASSPPGLVGLNEQFF
d_gene: NA; v_gene: TRBV19; abundance: NA; j_gene: TRBJ1-1; len: 15; CDR3nt: TGTGCCAGTAAAGTGGGGGCGCAGGCTGGAACTGAAGCTTTCTTT; CDR3aa: CASKVGAQAGTEAFF
d_gene: TRBD2; v_gene: TRBV4-1; abundance: NA; j_gene: TRBJ2-1; len: 15; CDR3nt: TGCGCCAGCCGTCGAATTGGGACTATAGGTCATGAGCAGTTCTTC; CDR3aa: CASRRIGTIGHEQFF
d_gene: TRBD1; v_gene: TRBV14; abundance: once; j_gene: TRBJ2-2; len: 16; CDR3nt: TGTGCCAGCAGCCAGAGGACAGGGGGCTCCACCGGGGAGCTGTTTTTT; CDR3aa: CASSQRTGGSTGELFF
d_gene: NA; v_gene: TRBV6-5; abundance: NA; j_gene: TRBJ1-5; len: 13; CDR3nt: TGTGCCAGCAGTTACAGGGAGGGGACTCCCCAGCATTTT; CDR3aa: CASSYREGTPQHF
d_gene: TRBD1; v_gene: TRBV15; abundance: NA; j_gene: TRBJ1-1; len: 16; CDR3nt: TGTGCCACCAGCAGGGATAGGGACAGGGGGAACACTGAAGCTTTCTTT; CDR3aa: CATSRDRDRGNTEAFF
d_gene: TRBD2; v_gene: TRBV10-1; abundance: NA; j_gene: TRBJ2-3; len: 17; CDR3nt: TGCGCCAGCAGTGAGTCTAGCGGGGGCCCTCGGACAGATACGCAGTATTTT; CDR3aa: CASSESSGGPRTDTQYF
d_gene: TRBD2; v_gene: TRBV4-1; abundance: NA; j_gene: TRBJ2-1; len: 17; CDR3nt: TGCGCCAGCAGCCCCCAGGAGTACGGGGGGGGTCGCAATGAGCAGTTCTTC; CDR3aa: CASSPQEYGGGRNEQFF
d_gene: NA; v_gene: TRBV12-5; abundance: NA; j_gene: TRBJ2-3; len: 17; CDR3nt: TGTGCTAGTGGTTTGCGCCGGGGGTGGGGTGGCCCAGATACGCAGTATTTT; CDR3aa: CASGLRRGWGGPDTQYF
d_gene: NA; v_gene: TRBV4-1; abundance: NA; j_gene: TRBJ1-5; len: 16; CDR3nt: TGCGCCAGCAGCCAAGATAAAGGGCAGGGGTTTCAGCCCCAGCATTTT; CDR3aa: CASSQDKGQGFQPQHF
d_gene: NA; v_gene: TRBV7-9; abundance: NA; j_gene: TRBJ2-7; len: 14; CDR3nt: TGTGCCAGCAGCTACGCGAGGTCTACCTACGAGCAGTACTTC; CDR3aa: CASSYARSTYEQYF